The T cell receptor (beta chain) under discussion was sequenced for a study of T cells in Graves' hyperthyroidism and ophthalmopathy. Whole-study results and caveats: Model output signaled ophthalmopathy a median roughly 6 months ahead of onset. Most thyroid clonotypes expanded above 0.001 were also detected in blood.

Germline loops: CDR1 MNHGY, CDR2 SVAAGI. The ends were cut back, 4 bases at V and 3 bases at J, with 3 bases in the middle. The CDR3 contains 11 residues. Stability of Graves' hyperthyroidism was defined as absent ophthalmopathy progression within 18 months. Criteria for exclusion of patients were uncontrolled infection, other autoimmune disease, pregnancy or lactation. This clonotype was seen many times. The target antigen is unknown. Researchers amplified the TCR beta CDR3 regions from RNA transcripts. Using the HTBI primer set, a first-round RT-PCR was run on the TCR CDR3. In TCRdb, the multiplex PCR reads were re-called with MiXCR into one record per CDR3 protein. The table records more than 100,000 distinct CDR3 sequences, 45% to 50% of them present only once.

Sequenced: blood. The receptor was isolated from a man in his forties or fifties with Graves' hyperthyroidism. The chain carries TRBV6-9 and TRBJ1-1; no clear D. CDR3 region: CASSFYTEAFF. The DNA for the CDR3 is TGTGCCAGCAGTTTTTACACTGAAGCTTTCTTT.